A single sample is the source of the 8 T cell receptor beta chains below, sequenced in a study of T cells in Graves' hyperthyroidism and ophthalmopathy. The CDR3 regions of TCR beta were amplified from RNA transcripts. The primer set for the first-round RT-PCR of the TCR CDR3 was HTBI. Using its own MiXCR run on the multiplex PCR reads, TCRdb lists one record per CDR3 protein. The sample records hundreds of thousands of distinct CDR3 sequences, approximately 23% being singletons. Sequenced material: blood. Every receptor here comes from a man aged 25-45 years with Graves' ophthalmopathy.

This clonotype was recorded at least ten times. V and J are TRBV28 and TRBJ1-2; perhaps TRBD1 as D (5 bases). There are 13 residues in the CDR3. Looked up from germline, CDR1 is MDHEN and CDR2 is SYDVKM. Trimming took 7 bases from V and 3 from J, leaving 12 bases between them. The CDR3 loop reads CASKPGTDYGYTF. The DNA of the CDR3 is TGTGCCAGCAAACCCGGGACGGACTATGGCTACACCTTC.

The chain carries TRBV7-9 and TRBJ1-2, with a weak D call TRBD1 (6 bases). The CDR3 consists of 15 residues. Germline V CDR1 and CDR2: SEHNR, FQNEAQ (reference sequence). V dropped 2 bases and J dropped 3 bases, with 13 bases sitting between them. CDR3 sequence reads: CASSLPDRFDYGYTF. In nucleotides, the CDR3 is TGTGCCAGCAGCTTACCCGACAGGTTCGACTATGGCTACACCTTC.

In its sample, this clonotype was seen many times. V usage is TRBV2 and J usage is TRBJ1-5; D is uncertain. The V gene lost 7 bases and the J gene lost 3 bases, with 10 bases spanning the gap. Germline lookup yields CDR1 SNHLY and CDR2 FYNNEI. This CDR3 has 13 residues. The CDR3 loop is CASTFRHNQPQHF. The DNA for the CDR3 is TGTGCCAGCACCTTCAGGCACAATCAGCCCCAGCATTTT.

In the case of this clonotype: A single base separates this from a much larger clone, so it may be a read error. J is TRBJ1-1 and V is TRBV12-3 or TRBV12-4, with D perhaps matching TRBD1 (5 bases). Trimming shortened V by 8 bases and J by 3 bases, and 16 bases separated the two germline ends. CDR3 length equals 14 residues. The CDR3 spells CASRTGPMDTEAFF. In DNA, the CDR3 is TGTGCCAGCCGAACAGGACCCATGGACACTGAAGCTTTCTTT.

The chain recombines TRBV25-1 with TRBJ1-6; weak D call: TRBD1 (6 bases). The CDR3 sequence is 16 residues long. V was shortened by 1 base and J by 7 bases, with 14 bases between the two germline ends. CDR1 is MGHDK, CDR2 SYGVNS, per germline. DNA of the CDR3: TGTGCCAGCAGTGAATCTAAGAAGGGGGTAAATTCACCCCTCCACTTT. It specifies CASSESKKGVNSPLHF.

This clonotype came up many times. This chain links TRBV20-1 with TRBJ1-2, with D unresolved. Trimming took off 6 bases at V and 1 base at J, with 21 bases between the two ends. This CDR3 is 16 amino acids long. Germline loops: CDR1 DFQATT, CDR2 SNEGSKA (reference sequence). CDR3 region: CSATTGTGKGNYGYTF. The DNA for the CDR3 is TGCAGTGCCACTACCGGAACGGGGAAGGGTAACTATGGCTACACCTTC.

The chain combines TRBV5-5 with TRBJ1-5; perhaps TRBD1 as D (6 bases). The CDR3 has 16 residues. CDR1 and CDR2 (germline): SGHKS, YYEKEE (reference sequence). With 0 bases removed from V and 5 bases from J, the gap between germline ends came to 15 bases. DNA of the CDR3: TGTGCCAGCAGCTTGGATCGGGCGGGACATGATCAGCCCCAGCATTTT. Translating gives CASSLDRAGHDQPQHF.

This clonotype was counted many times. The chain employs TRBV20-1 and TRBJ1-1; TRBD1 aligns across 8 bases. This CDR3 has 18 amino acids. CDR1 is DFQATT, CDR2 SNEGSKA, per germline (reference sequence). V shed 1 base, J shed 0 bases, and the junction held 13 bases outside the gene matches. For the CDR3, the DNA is TGCAGTGCTAGAGGCAAGACTAGGTACAGGGGGGTGAACACTGAAGCTTTCTTT. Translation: CSARGKTRYRGVNTEAFF.